The present T cell receptor beta chain was sequenced within a study of blood T cells in healthy people across ages. Primed by a sample-barcoded 5' primer and a J-beta primer mix, a second PCR proceeded for 7 to 11 cycles. TCRdb fed the 5' RACE reads into MiXCR, producing one record per CDR3 protein. The data show hundreds of thousands of distinct CDR3 sequences, with 24% seen just once and around 10% held by the top ten. Isolated PBMCs totaled at least 6 million in each sample. Germline assignment: CDR1 SEHNR and CDR2 FQNEAQ (reference sequence). The CDR3 has 11 residues. This clonotype was counted at least ten times. These data were likewise used in another study, on T cells of mothers and their children. That report notes: Both sample barcodes and 2-4 random nucleotides came from the M1S primer of the second PCR.

Sequenced sample: blood. The sequence was collected from a boy aged 5-17 years in good health. This chain joins TRBV7-9 and TRBJ2-5; no definite D call. Near its end, the DNA agrees better with TRBJ2-7, so the J call may be wrong. The CDR3 reads CASSFTYEQYF. The CDR3 DNA sequence: TGTGCCAGCAGCTTTACCTACGAGCAGTACTTC.